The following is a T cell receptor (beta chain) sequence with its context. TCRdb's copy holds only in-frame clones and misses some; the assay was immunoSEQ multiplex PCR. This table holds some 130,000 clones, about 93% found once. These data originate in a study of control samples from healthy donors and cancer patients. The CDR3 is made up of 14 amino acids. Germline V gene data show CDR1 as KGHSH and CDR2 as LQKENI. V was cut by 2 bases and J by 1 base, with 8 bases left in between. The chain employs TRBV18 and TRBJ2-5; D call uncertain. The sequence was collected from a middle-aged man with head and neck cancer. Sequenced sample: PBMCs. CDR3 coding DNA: TGTGCCAGCTCACCAGGGTTCAGCCAAGAGACCCAGTACTTC. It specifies CASSPGFSQETQYF.